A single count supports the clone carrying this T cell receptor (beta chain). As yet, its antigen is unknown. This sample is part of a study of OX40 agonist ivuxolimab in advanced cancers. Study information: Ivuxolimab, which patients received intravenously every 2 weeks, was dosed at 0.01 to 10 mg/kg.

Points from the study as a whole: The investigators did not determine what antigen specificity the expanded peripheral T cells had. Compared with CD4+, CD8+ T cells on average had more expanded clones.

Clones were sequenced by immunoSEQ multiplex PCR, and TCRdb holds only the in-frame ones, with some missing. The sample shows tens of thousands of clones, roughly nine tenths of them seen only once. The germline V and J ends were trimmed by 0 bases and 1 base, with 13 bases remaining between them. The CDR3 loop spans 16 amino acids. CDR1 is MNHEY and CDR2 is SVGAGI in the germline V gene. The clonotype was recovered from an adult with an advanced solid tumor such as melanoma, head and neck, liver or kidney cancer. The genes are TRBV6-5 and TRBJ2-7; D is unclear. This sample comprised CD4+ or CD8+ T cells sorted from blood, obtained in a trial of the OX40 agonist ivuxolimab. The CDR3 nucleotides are TGTGCCAGCAGTTACTCGGTGCAGACCTTATCCTACGAGCAGTACTTC. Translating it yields CASSYSVQTLSYEQYF.